This TCR beta chain is drawn from a study of a mutant IDH1 vaccine in newly diagnosed glioma. Regarding time point: week 11, during vaccination. Every vaccination contained 300 ug of the mutant IDH1 20-mer peptide and was paired with topical imiquimod. Sequencing used immunoSEQ multiplex PCR; TCRdb keeps in-frame clones, though not all of them. This sample yields some 60,000 clones, of which approximately 80% are seen a single time; about 6% belongs to the top ten. This CDR3 contains 13 residues. V was shortened by 1 base and J by 5 bases, with 8 bases between the two germline ends. Germline CDR1 and CDR2: MGHRA and YSYEKL. Of note for this clone: Its specificity is unknown.

The specimen was PBMCs, collected from a glioma patient whose treatment included an IDH1 peptide vaccine. The rearrangement joins TRBV4-1 to TRBJ1-2; no definite D call. The origin of this receptor is a man aged 50-59 years with glioma. The CDR3 protein is CASSQVGRYGYTF. In DNA, the CDR3 is TGCGCCAGCAGCCAAGTTGGACGGTATGGCTACACCTTC.